This entry concerns a single T cell receptor beta chain. Seattle participants joined during active infection and were tracked over time. The CDR3 covers 15 residues. V shed 3 bases and J shed 1 base, with 10 bases lying between them. The germline V gene encodes CDR1 LNHDA and CDR2 SQIVND (reference sequence). The sample belongs to a study of blood T cell repertoires in COVID-19. TCRdb keeps only in-frame clones here, not all; method: immunoSEQ multiplex PCR. Of 300,000 to 350,000 clones listed, about nine tenths are singletons. The specimen sequenced was peripheral blood. The sequence was collected from a woman aged 70-85 years with COVID-19, enrolled during active disease. The chain carries TRBV19 and TRBJ2-1; D gene uncertain. CDR3 loop: CASSMTQSSYNEQFF. The CDR3 DNA is TGTGCCAGTAGTATGACACAGAGTTCCTACAATGAGCAGTTCTTC.